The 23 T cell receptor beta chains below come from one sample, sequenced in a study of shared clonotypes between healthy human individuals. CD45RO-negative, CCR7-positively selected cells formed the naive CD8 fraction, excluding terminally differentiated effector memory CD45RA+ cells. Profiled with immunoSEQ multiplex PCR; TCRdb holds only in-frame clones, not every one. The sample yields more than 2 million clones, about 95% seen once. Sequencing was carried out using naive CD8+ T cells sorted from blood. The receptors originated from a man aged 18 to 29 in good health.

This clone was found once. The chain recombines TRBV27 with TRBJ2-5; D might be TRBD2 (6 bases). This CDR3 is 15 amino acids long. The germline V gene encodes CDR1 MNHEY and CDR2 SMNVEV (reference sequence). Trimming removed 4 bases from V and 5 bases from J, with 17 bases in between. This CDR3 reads CASSSSSGVAETQYF. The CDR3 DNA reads TGTGCCAGCAGTTCCTCTTCGGGAGTGGCCGAGACCCAGTACTTC.

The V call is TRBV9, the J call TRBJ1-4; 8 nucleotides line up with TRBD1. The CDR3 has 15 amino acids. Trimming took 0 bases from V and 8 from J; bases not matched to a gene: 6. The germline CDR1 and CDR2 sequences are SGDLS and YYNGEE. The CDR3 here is CASSVGTGLGEKLFF. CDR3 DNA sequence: TGTGCCAGCAGCGTAGGGACAGGGCTGGGGGAAAAACTGTTTTTT. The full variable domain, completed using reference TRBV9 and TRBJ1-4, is DSGVTQTPKHLITATGQRVTLRCSPRSGDLSVYWYQQSLDQGLQFLIQYYNGEERAKGNILERFSAQQFPDLHSELNLSSLELGDSALYFCASSVGTGLGEKLFFGSGTQLSVL.

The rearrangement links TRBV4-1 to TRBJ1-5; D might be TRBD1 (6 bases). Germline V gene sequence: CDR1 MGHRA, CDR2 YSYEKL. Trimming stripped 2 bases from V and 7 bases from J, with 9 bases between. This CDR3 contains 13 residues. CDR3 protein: CASSQPGVQPQHF. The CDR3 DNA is TGCGCCAGCAGCCAACCAGGGGTACAGCCCCAGCATTTT.

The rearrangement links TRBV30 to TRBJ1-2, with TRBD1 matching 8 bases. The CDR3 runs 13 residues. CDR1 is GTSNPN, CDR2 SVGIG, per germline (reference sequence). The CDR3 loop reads CGLLDRESYGYTF. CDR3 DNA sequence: TGTGGCCTCCTGGACAGGGAGAGTTATGGCTACACCTTC.

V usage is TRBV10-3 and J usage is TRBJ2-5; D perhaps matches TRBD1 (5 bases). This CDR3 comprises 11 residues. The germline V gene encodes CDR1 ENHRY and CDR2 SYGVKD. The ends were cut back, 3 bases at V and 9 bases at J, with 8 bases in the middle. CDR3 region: CAISEGVAQYF. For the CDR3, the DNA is TGTGCCATCAGTGAAGGGGTGGCCCAGTACTTC.

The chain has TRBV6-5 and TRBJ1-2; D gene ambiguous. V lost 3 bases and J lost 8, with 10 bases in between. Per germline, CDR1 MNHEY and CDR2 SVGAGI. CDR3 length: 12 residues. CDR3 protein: CASSYGVGGYTF. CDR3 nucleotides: TGTGCCAGCAGTTATGGGGTCGGGGGCTACACCTTC.

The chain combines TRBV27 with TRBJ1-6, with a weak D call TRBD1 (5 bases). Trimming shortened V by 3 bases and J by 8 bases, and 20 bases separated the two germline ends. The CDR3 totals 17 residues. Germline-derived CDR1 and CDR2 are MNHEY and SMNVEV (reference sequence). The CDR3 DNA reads TGTGCCAGCAGTTTGGGGGATTTGGGACGAGTTGATTCACCCCTCCACTTT. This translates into CASSLGDLGRVDSPLHF.

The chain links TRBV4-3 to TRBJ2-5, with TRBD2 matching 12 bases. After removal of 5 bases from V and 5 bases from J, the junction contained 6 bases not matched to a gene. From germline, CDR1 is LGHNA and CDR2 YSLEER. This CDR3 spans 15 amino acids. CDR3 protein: CASSAGLAGLETQYF. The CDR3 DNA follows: TGCGCCAGCAGCGCGGGACTAGCGGGCCTGGAGACCCAGTACTTC.

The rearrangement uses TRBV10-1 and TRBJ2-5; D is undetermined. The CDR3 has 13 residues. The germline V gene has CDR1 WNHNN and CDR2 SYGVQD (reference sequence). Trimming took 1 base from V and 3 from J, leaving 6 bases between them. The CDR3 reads CASSEYNEETQYF. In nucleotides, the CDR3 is TGCGCCAGCAGTGAGTACAATGAAGAGACCCAGTACTTC.

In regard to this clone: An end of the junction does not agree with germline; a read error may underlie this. The CDR3 spells CSVEDYTGGRDMQYF. The CDR3 DNA reads TGCAGCGTTGAAGATTATACAGGGGGGCGCGATATGCAGTATTTT. V and J are TRBV29-1 and TRBJ2-3, with 8 bases identical to TRBD1. Germline CDR1 SQVTM, CDR2 ANQGSEA. CDR3 length equals 15 residues.

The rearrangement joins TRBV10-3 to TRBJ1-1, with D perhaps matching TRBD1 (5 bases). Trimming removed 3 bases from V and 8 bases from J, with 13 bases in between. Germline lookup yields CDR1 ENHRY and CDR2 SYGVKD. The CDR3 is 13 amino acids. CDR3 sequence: CAISEIVGTEAFF. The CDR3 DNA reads TGTGCCATCAGTGAAATCGTCGGGACCGAAGCTTTCTTT.

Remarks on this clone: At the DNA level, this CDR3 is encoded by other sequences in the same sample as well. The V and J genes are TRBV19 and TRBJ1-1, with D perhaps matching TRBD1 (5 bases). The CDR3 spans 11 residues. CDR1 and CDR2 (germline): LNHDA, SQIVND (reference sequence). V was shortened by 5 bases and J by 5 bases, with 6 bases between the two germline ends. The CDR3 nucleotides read TGTGCCAGTAGTGGGGGGACTGAAGCTTTCTTT. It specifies CASSGGTEAFF.

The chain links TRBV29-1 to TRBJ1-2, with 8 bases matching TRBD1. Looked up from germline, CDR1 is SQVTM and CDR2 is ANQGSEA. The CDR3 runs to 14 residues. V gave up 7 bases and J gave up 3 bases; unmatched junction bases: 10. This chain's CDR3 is CSARDRRRDYGYTF. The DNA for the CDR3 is TGCAGCGCCAGGGACAGGAGGCGTGACTATGGCTACACCTTC.

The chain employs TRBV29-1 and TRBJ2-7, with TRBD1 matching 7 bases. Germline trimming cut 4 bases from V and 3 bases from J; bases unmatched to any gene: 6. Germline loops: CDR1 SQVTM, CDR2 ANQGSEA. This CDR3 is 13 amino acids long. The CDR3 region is CSVGGQTLYEQYF. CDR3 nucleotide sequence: TGCAGCGTTGGGGGACAGACTCTCTACGAGCAGTACTTC.

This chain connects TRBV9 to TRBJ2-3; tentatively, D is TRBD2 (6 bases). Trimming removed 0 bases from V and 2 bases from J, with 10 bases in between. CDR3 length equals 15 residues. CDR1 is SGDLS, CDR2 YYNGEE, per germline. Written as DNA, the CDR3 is TGTGCCAGCAGCGTAGAGGCGGGACTCACAGATACGCAGTATTTT. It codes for CASSVEAGLTDTQYF.

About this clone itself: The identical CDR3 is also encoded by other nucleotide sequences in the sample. CDR3 region: CASSDGYEQYF. DNA for the CDR3: TGTGCCAGCAGCGACGGGTACGAGCAGTACTTC. This chain connects TRBV7-9 to TRBJ2-7; unclear D gene. V shed 5 bases and J shed 4 bases, with 6 bases lying between them. The CDR3 runs 11 residues. Looked up from germline, CDR1 is SEHNR and CDR2 is FQNEAQ (reference sequence).

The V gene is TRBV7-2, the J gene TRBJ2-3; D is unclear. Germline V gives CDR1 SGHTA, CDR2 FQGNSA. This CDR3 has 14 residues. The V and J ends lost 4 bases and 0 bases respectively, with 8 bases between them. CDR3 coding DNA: TGTGCCAGCAGCTGGTCCCCTAGCACAGATACGCAGTATTTT. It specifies CASSWSPSTDTQYF. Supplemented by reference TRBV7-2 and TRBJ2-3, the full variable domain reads GAGVSQSPSNKVTEKGKDVELRCDPISGHTALYWYRQSLGQGLEFLIYFQGNSAPDKSGLPSDRFSAERTGGSVSTLTIQRTQQEDSAVYLCASSWSPSTDTQYFGPGTRLTVL.

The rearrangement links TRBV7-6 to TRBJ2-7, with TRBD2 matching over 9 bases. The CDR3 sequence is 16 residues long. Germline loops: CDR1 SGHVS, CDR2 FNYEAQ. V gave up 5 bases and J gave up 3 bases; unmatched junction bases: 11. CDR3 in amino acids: CASSPNPGTSNYEQYF. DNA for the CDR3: TGTGCCAGCAGCCCAAACCCCGGGACTAGCAACTACGAGCAGTACTTC.

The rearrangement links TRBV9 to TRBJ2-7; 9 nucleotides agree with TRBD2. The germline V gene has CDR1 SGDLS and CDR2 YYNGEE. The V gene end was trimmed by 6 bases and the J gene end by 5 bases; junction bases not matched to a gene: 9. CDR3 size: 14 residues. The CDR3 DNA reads TGTGCCAGCACCGTCGGGACTAGCAGCCACGAGCAGTACTTC. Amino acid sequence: CASTVGTSSHEQYF.

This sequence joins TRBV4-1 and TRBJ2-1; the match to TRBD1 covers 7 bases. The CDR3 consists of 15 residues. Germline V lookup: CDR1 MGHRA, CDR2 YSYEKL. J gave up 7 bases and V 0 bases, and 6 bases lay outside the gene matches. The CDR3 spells CASSQEETRGNEQFF. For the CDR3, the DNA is TGCGCCAGCAGCCAAGAAGAGACCAGGGGGAATGAGCAGTTCTTC.

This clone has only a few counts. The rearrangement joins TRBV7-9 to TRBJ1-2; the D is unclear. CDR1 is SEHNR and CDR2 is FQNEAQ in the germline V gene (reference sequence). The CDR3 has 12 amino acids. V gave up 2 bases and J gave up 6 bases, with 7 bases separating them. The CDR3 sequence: CASSLPQDGYTF. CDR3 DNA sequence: TGTGCCAGCAGCTTACCCCAGGATGGCTACACCTTC.

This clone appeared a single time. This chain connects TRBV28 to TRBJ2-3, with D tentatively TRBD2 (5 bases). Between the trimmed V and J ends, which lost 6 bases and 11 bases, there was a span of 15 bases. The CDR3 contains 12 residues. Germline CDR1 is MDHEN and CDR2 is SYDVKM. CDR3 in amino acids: CASSLPPSGQYF. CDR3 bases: TGTGCCAGCAGCCTACCTCCAAGCGGGCAGTATTTT. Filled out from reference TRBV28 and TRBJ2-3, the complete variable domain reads DVKVTQSSRYLVKRTGEKVFLECVQDMDHENMFWYRQDPGLGLRLIYFSYDVKMKEKGDIPEGYSVSREKKERFSLILESASTNQTSMYLCASSLPPSGQYFGPGTRLTVL.

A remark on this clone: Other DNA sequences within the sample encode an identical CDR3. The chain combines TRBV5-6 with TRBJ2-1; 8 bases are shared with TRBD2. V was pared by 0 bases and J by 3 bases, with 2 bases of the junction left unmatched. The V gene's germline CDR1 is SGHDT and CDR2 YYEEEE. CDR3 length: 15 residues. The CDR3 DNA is TGTGCCAGCAGCTTGGGAGCGGGAGACTACAATGAGCAGTTCTTC. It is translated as CASSLGAGDYNEQFF. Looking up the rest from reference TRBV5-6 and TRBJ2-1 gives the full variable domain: DAGVTQSPTHLIKTRGQQVTLRCSPKSGHDTVSWYQQALGQGPQFIFQYYEEEERQRGNFPDRFSGHQFPNYSSELNVNALLLGDSALYLCASSLGAGDYNEQFFGPGTRLTVL.